The rows below give T cell receptor beta chains drawn from one sample of a study of shared clonotypes between healthy human individuals. Sequencing used immunoSEQ multiplex PCR; TCRdb keeps in-frame clones, though not all of them. The repertoire holds some 680,000 clones, with 60% to 75% as singletons. Material for sequencing was memory CD4+ T cells sorted from blood. The receptors shown here come from a woman in her 30s in good health. CDR3s include the opening cysteine and the closing phenylalanine or tryptophan.

J gene | V gene | CDR3 protein
TRBJ1-1 | TRBV11-3 | CASSPDASSTEAFF
TRBJ2-3 | TRBV5-1 | CASTGLAVSTDTQYF
TRBJ2-1 | TRBV19 | CASSIGTSGWYEQFF
TRBJ2-1 | TRBV7-9 | CASSKRREALSYNEQFF
TRBJ1-4 | TRBV29-1 | CSVDQGANEKLFF
TRBJ2-1 | TRBV23-1 | CASSQNRGCGNEQFF
TRBJ2-1 | TRBV30 | CACHPGRASYNEQFF
TRBJ1-2 | TRBV6-6 | CASSYGAGGLDYGYTF
TRBJ2-1 | TRBV5-1 | CASSLVRGRALGNEQFF
TRBJ2-1 | TRBV27 | CASSRRQGPYNEQFF
TRBJ2-7 | TRBV27 | CASRGLAGGLEQYF
TRBJ2-1 | TRBV21-1 | CASSGGRGQLYNEQFF
TRBJ2-2 | TRBV7-9 | CASSPRGGGPANTGELFF
TRBJ1-2 | TRBV5-1 | CASSLARGNNYGYTF
TRBJ1-2 | TRBV19 | CASSRAGDLYGYTF
TRBJ2-4 | TRBV29-1 | CSVVENIQYF
TRBJ1-2 | TRBV11-2 | CASSPQGAGWPWGYTF
TRBJ2-5 | TRBV4-1 | CASSQGQGWGETQYF
TRBJ2-1 | TRBV7-8 | CASSLSWISYNEQFF
TRBJ2-2 | TRBV7-9 | CASRTGPDTGELFF
TRBJ1-1 | TRBV30 | CAWSGGLLGTEAFF
TRBJ2-2 | TRBV6-4 | CASRPGTGNTGELFF
TRBJ1-4 | TRBV29-1 | CSVRQGTGGMEKLFF
TRBJ1-1 | TRBV6-1 | CASSGSGNGWAEAFF
TRBJ1-1 | TRBV13 | CASSLYLDRENTEAFF
TRBJ2-2 | TRBV9 | CASSVDSSGELFF
TRBJ2-5 | TRBV2 | CASSGLAGDPGAETQYF
TRBJ2-5 | TRBV5-1 | CASRASSGETQYF
TRBJ2-1 | TRBV5-1 | CASNLAGGYNEQFF
TRBJ1-5 | TRBV14 | CASSQETHKGSNQPQHF
TRBJ2-2 | TRBV11-2 | CASSLDRGPTGELFF
TRBJ1-2 | TRBV2 | CASTERVAYGYTF
TRBJ1-5 | TRBV7-9 | CASSSSGLPQHF
TRBJ1-2 | TRBV27 | CASSPTRTGVRGYTF
TRBJ1-4 | TRBV7-9 | CASSPGSGDLNEKLFF
TRBJ2-7 | TRBV2 | CASSGTGALNEQYF
TRBJ1-1 | TRBV12-5 | CASGLDQGVAEAFF
TRBJ2-2 | TRBV10-2 | CASSEPRGTGELFF
TRBJ1-2 | TRBV27 | CASKKEGYTF
TRBJ2-1 | TRBV7-9 | CASSLAGGIGEQFF
TRBJ2-1 | TRBV10-1 | CASSSGLAGDNEQFF
TRBJ1-5 | TRBV19 | CASNLRAGLSNQPQHF